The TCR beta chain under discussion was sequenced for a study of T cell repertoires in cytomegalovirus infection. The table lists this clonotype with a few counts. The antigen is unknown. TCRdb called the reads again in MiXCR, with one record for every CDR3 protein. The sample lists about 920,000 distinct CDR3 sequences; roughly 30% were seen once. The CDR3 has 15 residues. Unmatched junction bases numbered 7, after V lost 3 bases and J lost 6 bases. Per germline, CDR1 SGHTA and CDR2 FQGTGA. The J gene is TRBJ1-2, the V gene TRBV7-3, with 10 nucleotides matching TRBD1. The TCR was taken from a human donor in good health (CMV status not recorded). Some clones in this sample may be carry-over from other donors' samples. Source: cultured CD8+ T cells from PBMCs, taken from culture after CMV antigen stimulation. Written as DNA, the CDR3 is TGTGCCAGCAGCTTGGGGACAGGGGCGGGCAATGGCTACACCTTC. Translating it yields CASSLGTGAGNGYTF.